By sample share, the clone carrying this T cell receptor beta chain is medium-sized. TCRdb's table, derived via immunoSEQ multiplex PCR, lists solely in-frame clones and lacks some. The data show under 35,000 clones, with less than 90% seen just once and 2.6% held by the top ten. CDR1 SQVTM and CDR2 ANQGSEA come from the germline V gene. Trimming shortened V by 7 bases and J by 0 bases, and 12 bases separated the two germline ends. This CDR3 comprises 13 residues. This sample stems from a study of T cells in narcolepsy. The rearrangement uses TRBV29-1 and TRBJ1-1; D is uncertain. This TCR was sampled from a human donor with narcolepsy. The sequenced sample consisted of CD45RA- memory CD4+ T cells from PBMCs. This CDR3 reads CSALGDMNTEAFF. The CDR3, as DNA: TGCAGCGCCCTAGGAGACATGAACACTGAAGCTTTCTTT.